One sample yielded the 5 T cell receptor beta chains listed below, sequenced in a study of T-cell memory formation after mild COVID-19. TCRdb reanalysed the 5' RACE reads using MiXCR and keeps one entry per CDR3 protein. The repertoire has 200,000 or so distinct CDR3 sequences, roughly 17% of them found once; the top ten carry approximately 2.2%. What was sequenced was PBMCs or a T cell subset sorted from them (not recorded which). The receptors derive from an adult woman who had mild COVID-19 (a few samples of this study predate the infection). Cell type and time point are not known.

This clonotype occurred a few times. V gene TRBV20-1 combines with J gene TRBJ1-3, with 7 bases that match TRBD1. Germline CDR1 is DFQATT and CDR2 is SNEGSKA (reference sequence). Trimming at V came to 3 bases and at J to 6 bases, leaving 17 bases not matched to a gene. The CDR3 spans 17 residues. The CDR3 DNA reads TGCAGTGCTAGGGGATTTGGCGCAACAGGGGATGAAAACACCATATATTTT. It encodes CSARGFGATGDENTIYF.

This clonotype was seen more than once but under ten times. The gene calls are TRBV20-1 and TRBJ1-2; D gene uncertain. The CDR3 sequence is 14 residues long. The germline gives CDR1 DFQATT, CDR2 SNEGSKA (reference sequence). Trimming pared 4 bases from V and 7 bases from J, leaving 19 bases between. The CDR3 region has the DNA TGCAGTGCTATACCCGGGAGATCGGCTCGTGGCTACACCTTC. It encodes CSAIPGRSARGYTF.

CDR3 loop: CASRETGTSGTQYF. DNA of the CDR3: TGTGCCAGCAGGGAGACAGGGACGTCTGGGACCCAGTACTTC. The chain uses TRBV2 and TRBJ2-5; TRBD1 matches 7 bases. The junction had 11 bases not matched to a gene; V was cut back by 6 bases and J by 7 bases. The CDR3 has 14 amino acids. Per the germline V gene, CDR1 is SNHLY and CDR2 is FYNNEI.

The V and J genes are TRBV9 and TRBJ2-2; D is unclear. V lost 4 bases, J lost 6 bases, and 13 bases lay in between. Germline CDR1 SGDLS, CDR2 YYNGEE. The CDR3 runs to 14 residues. The CDR3 DNA follows: TGTGCCAGCAGCCCCGTATCGTTTGCCGGGGAGCTGTTTTTT. Protein: CASSPVSFAGELFF.

This clonotype was counted only a few times. J is TRBJ2-7 and V is TRBV5-1, with 12 bases aligning to TRBD1. This CDR3 is built from 17 residues. The germline CDR1 and CDR2 sequences are SGHRS and YFSETQ. The junction had 11 bases not matched to a gene; V was cut back by 3 bases and J by 4 bases. In nucleotides, the CDR3 is TGCGCCAGCAGCTACCCGGGACAGGGGGCTCTCGGTTACGAGCAGTACTTC. Translating it yields CASSYPGQGALGYEQYF.